This T cell receptor beta chain derives from a study of technical replicates of blood from a few donors. The protocol was immunoSEQ multiplex PCR, while the TCRdb copy is restricted to in-frame clones and leaves out a portion. The sample contains approximately 76,000 clones, 80% to 90% of which appear only once. Per the germline V gene, CDR1 is MDHEN and CDR2 is SYDVKM. The ends were cut back, 3 bases at V and 5 bases at J, with 13 bases in the middle. The CDR3 is 14 amino acids. The clonotype was recovered from a human donor in good health. Some clones in this sample may be carry-over from other donors' samples. The sample comprised PBMCs. The chain combines TRBV28 with TRBJ2-5; D may be TRBD2 (6 bases). The CDR3: CASSFFGGAETQYF. CDR3 bases: TGTGCCAGCAGTTTCTTCGGAGGGGCGGAGACCCAGTACTTC.